Presented here are 25 T cell receptor beta chains from one specimen sequenced in a study of blood T cell repertoires in COVID-19. The data were produced by immunoSEQ multiplex PCR, yet TCRdb's version contains in-frame clones alone and is incomplete. The repertoire holds approximately 30,000 clones, about 93% seen once, with around 5.2% in the top ten. The sample comprised peripheral blood. Receptor source: a human donor in a cohort sampled during active COVID-19.

The rearrangement uses TRBV27 and TRBJ2-1, with D perhaps matching TRBD2 (5 bases). CDR3 length: 13 residues. The V end was cut by 3 bases, the J end by 5 bases, with 8 bases between. CDR1 and CDR2 (germline): MNHEY, SMNVEV (reference sequence). The CDR3 region is CASSFRRDNEQFF. In DNA, the CDR3 is TGTGCCAGCAGTTTCCGGCGGGACAATGAGCAGTTCTTC.

This chain links TRBV24-1 with TRBJ2-1; 8 nucleotides align to TRBD2. The V gene's germline CDR1 is KGHDR and CDR2 SFDVKD. V shed 4 bases and J 6 bases; nucleotides not matched to a gene: 13. CDR3 length: 17 amino acids. CDR3 nucleotides: TGTGCCACCAGTGACTCCTCAGCGGGAGTGAGGGGCAATGAGCAGTTCTTC. This translates into CATSDSSAGVRGNEQFF.

This chain links TRBV25-1 with TRBJ1-2; D uncertain. This CDR3 contains 14 residues. Looked up from germline, CDR1 is MGHDK and CDR2 is SYGVNS. Trimming pared 1 base from V and 2 bases from J, leaving 8 bases between. For the CDR3, the DNA is TGTGCCAGCAGTGAATTGGGAGGAAACTATGGCTACACCTTC. Protein product: CASSELGGNYGYTF.

This chain joins TRBV7-3 and TRBJ1-1; TRBD1 might be the D (6 bases). This CDR3 contains 16 residues. With 5 bases removed from V and 0 bases from J, the gap between germline ends came to 16 bases. Per the germline V gene, CDR1 is SGHTA and CDR2 is FQGTGA. In nucleotides, the CDR3 is TGTGCCAGCAGCCTCAGACCAGGGGAGATGAACACTGAAGCTTTCTTT. Translating it yields CASSLRPGEMNTEAFF.

The chain combines TRBV7-9 with TRBJ2-1; 13 nucleotides agree with TRBD2. Germline CDR1 is SEHNR and CDR2 is FQNEAQ (reference sequence). V was clipped by 4 bases and J by 7 bases; unmatched bases: 7. The CDR3 is 16 amino acids. The CDR3 sequence: CASSYSTSGGRNEQFF. The CDR3 coding sequence is TGTGCCAGCAGCTACTCGACTAGCGGGGGGCGTAATGAGCAGTTCTTC.

J is TRBJ2-1 and V is TRBV2; possible D gene TRBD1, 8 bases. The CDR3 is made up of 15 amino acids. Germline assignment: CDR1 SNHLY and CDR2 FYNNEI. V was cut by 0 bases and J by 4 bases, with 10 bases left in between. For the CDR3, the DNA is TGTGCCAGCAGTGAAGCACAGGGGGGGTACAATGAGCAGTTCTTC. Protein sequence: CASSEAQGGYNEQFF.

This clone has a handful of counts. The V and J genes are TRBV6-5 and TRBJ1-6, with D uncertain. CDR1 MNHEY and CDR2 SVGAGI come from the germline V gene. Trimming took 4 bases from V and 5 from J, leaving 15 bases between them. This CDR3 is 16 amino acids long. The CDR3, as DNA: TGTGCCAGCAGTTCGTTTTATACGGGAAATAATTCACCCCTCCACTTT. This codes for CASSSFYTGNNSPLHF.

This rearrangement joins TRBV19 to TRBJ1-1; 9 bases match TRBD1. This CDR3 is 14 amino acids long. V was clipped by 5 bases and J by 7 bases; unmatched bases: 8. Germline lookup yields CDR1 LNHDA and CDR2 SQIVND (reference sequence). CDR3 DNA: TGTGCCAGTAGTCGCCCGGGACAGGGAATTGAAGCTTTCTTT. Translated: CASSRPGQGIEAFF.

The chain employs TRBV7-7 and TRBJ2-5, with TRBD1 as a possible D gene (6 bases). The CDR3 extends over 14 amino acids. With 1 base removed from V and 3 bases from J, the gap between germline ends came to 9 bases. Per the germline V gene, CDR1 is SSHAT and CDR2 is FNYEAQ (reference sequence). The CDR3 sequence is CASSLEAGEETQYF. DNA for the CDR3: TGTGCCAGCAGCTTAGAGGCAGGGGAAGAGACCCAGTACTTC.

The chain joins TRBV9 to TRBJ2-2; D unresolved. Germline loops: CDR1 SGDLS, CDR2 YYNGEE. V lost 2 bases to trimming and J lost 5 bases, with 13 bases between them. The CDR3 sequence is 15 residues long. In DNA form, the CDR3 reads TGTGCCAGCAGCGTGGAGCCCCAAGGAACCGGGGAGCTGTTTTTT. Protein sequence: CASSVEPQGTGELFF.

The rearrangement uses TRBV30 and TRBJ2-5, with TRBD2 identical over 11 bases. The CDR3 consists of 19 residues. Germline V gene lookup returns CDR1 GTSNPN and CDR2 SVGIG (reference sequence). V was pared by 1 base and J by 5 bases, with 18 bases of the junction left unmatched. CDR3 loop: CAWSGLGLAETTVLETQYF. The CDR3 DNA reads TGTGCCTGGAGTGGACTGGGACTAGCGGAAACTACCGTTTTGGAGACCCAGTACTTC.

The chain carries TRBV6-5 and TRBJ1-2, with unresolved D. The CDR3 sequence is 13 residues long. Germline CDR1 reads MNHEY; CDR2 reads SVGAGI. The V end lost 0 bases, the J end lost 8 bases, and 10 bases lay between the germline ends. The CDR3 region has the DNA TGTGCCAGCAGTTACTCGAGAGCTCCGGGCTACACCTTC. Residues: CASSYSRAPGYTF.

The chain employs TRBV7-9 and TRBJ2-5; 10 nucleotides agree with TRBD2. The V gene end was trimmed by 5 bases and the J gene end by 3 bases; junction bases not matched to a gene: 9. Germline V gene sequence: CDR1 SEHNR, CDR2 FQNEAQ (reference sequence). The CDR3 loop spans 16 amino acids. CDR3 amino acids: CASSPTAGGPKETQYF. The DNA of the CDR3 is TGTGCCAGCAGCCCAACAGCGGGAGGGCCGAAAGAGACCCAGTACTTC.

The V and J genes are TRBV5-1 and TRBJ2-3, with D maybe TRBD2 (6 bases). CDR1 and CDR2 from the germline V gene are SGHRS and YFSETQ. Trimming took 4 bases from V and 2 from J, leaving 14 bases between them. The CDR3 loop spans 15 amino acids. DNA of the CDR3: TGCGCCAGCAGCCCCCGGGACTTTATCACAGATACGCAGTATTTT. The encoded protein is CASSPRDFITDTQYF.

The chain links TRBV9 to TRBJ2-1; tentatively, D is TRBD2 (6 bases). Germline loops: CDR1 SGDLS, CDR2 YYNGEE. V shed 0 bases and J shed 3 bases, with 16 bases lying between them. This CDR3 spans 17 amino acids. In nucleotides, the CDR3 is TGTGCCAGCAGCGTAGGCACAGGCGGGACCTACTACAATGAGCAGTTCTTC. Translating gives CASSVGTGGTYYNEQFF.

The chain employs TRBV9 and TRBJ1-3; no clear D gene. CDR1 and CDR2 (germline): SGDLS, YYNGEE. Trimming shortened V by 0 bases and J by 1 base, and 5 bases separated the two germline ends. This CDR3 is built from 14 residues. The CDR3 DNA reads TGTGCCAGCAGCGTAGCTAGTTCTGGAAACACCATATATTTT. This sequence encodes CASSVASSGNTIYF.

This sequence joins TRBV28 and TRBJ2-1; 7 bases map to TRBD2. V gave up 7 bases and J gave up 4 bases; unmatched junction bases: 10. CDR3 length: 15 amino acids. Germline V gives CDR1 MDHEN, CDR2 SYDVKM. CDR3 protein: CASIKFGGRYNEQFF. The DNA of the CDR3 is TGTGCCAGCATTAAATTCGGGGGGAGGTACAATGAGCAGTTCTTC.

The V gene is TRBV14, the J gene TRBJ1-1; TRBD1 is a possible D gene (5 bases). Trimming removed 0 bases at V and 6 bases at J, with 17 bases between. Germline V lookup: CDR1 SGHDN, CDR2 FVKESK. The CDR3 loop spans 16 amino acids. The CDR3 DNA reads TGTGCCAGCAGCCAAGAGACCCCTCCTGACAGAGCTGAAGCTTTCTTT. It translates to CASSQETPPDRAEAFF.

The V and J genes are TRBV11-2 and TRBJ1-5; D remains ambiguous. The CDR3 runs 14 residues. The V gene's germline CDR1 is SGHAT and CDR2 FQNNGV. V dropped 0 bases and J dropped 6 bases, with 9 bases sitting between them. This CDR3 is CASSLDRLSQPQHF. In DNA form, the CDR3 reads TGTGCCAGCAGCTTAGATCGGTTGAGTCAGCCCCAGCATTTT.

The rearrangement uses TRBV28 and TRBJ2-1; D may be TRBD2 (6 bases). Looked up from germline, CDR1 is MDHEN and CDR2 is SYDVKM. V was cut by 8 bases and J by 0 bases, with 17 bases left in between. The CDR3 contains 16 residues. CDR3 DNA sequence: TGTGCCAGCCGCCAACCACGGGGGAGCTCCTACAATGAGCAGTTCTTC. Amino acids: CASRQPRGSSYNEQFF.

The CDR3 coding sequence is TGTGCCAGCAGTTTTGGGGACAGGGGTGATAGGGGTGAAAAACTGTTTTTT. Its protein is CASSFGDRGDRGEKLFF. This chain connects TRBV28 to TRBJ1-4; TRBD1 matches at 10 bases. Unmatched junction bases numbered 11, after V lost 3 bases and J lost 7 bases. Germline lookup yields CDR1 MDHEN and CDR2 SYDVKM. This CDR3 spans 17 amino acids.

The V call is TRBV6-1, the J call TRBJ2-1, with 7 nucleotides matching TRBD1. The germline gives CDR1 MNHNS, CDR2 SASEGT. The CDR3 has 15 residues. V lost 1 base to trimming and J lost 4 bases; unmatched junction nucleotides: 4. This CDR3 reads CASSEEGASYNEQFF. DNA for the CDR3: TGTGCCAGCAGTGAAGAGGGGGCGTCTTACAATGAGCAGTTCTTC.

The chain employs TRBV6-2 or TRBV6-3 and TRBJ2-3; TRBD2 might be the D (6 bases). Trimming pared 6 bases from V and 0 bases from J, leaving 25 bases between. CDR1 MNHEY and CDR2 SVGEGT come from the germline V gene. This CDR3 region has 19 residues. Written as DNA, the CDR3 is TGTGCCAGCAGCCAGGGTGGAGGCATTACTAGCAGAAGCACAGATACGCAGTATTTT. Protein sequence: CASSQGGGITSRSTDTQYF.

The chain couples TRBV18 to TRBJ2-2, with 10 bases that match TRBD1. The junction had 7 bases not matched to a gene; V was cut back by 4 bases and J by 5 bases. Germline V lookup: CDR1 KGHSH, CDR2 LQKENI. The CDR3 length is 16 residues. CDR3 nucleotide sequence: TGTGCCAGCTCACTAGCCGGGACAGGGGATACCGGGGAGCTGTTTTTT. Its protein product is CASSLAGTGDTGELFF.

The chain links TRBV27 to TRBJ2-5; 7 positions agree with TRBD1. The germline gives CDR1 MNHEY, CDR2 SMNVEV (reference sequence). The CDR3 contains 15 residues. V lost 0 bases to trimming and J lost 3 bases; unmatched junction nucleotides: 4. The CDR3 protein is CASSLSTGWEETQYF. CDR3 DNA: TGTGCCAGCAGTTTATCGACAGGGTGGGAAGAGACCCAGTACTTC.